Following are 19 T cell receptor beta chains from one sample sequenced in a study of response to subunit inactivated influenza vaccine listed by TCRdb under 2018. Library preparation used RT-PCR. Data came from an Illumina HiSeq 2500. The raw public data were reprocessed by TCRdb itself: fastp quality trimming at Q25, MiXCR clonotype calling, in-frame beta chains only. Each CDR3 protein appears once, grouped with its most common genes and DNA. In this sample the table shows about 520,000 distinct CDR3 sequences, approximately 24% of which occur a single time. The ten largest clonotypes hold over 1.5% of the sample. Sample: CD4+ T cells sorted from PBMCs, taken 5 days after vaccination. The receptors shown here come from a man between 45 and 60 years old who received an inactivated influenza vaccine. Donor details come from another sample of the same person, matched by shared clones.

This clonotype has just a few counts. The CDR3, as DNA: TGTGCCAGCAGCCGAAACCGGGACAGGGGTAATGAGCAGTTCTTC. Its translation is CASSRNRDRGNEQFF. The chain couples TRBV7-3 to TRBJ2-1; 10 bases line up with TRBD1. V was clipped by 5 bases and J by 7 bases; unmatched bases: 8. The CDR3 length is 15 residues. Looked up from germline, CDR1 is SGHTA and CDR2 is FQGTGA.

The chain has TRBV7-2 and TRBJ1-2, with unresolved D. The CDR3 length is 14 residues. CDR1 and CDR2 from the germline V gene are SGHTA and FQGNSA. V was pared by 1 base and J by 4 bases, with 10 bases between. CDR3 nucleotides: TGTGCCAGCAGCTTAGTCGGGGTGGGCTATGGCTACACCTTC. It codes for CASSLVGVGYGYTF.

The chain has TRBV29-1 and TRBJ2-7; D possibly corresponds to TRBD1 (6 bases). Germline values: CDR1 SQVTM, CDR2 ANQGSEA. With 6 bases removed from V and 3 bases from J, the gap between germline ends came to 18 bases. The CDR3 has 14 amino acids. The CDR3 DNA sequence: TGCAGCGTCGGACCCCGGGACAAAGTCTACGAGCAGTACTTC. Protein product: CSVGPRDKVYEQYF.

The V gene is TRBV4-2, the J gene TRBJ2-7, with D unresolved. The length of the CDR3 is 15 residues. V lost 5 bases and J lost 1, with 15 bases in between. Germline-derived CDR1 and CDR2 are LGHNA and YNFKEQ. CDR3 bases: TGTGCCAGCAGCACTGGCTCCGGGCAGTCCTACGAGCAGTACTTC. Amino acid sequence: CASSTGSGQSYEQYF.

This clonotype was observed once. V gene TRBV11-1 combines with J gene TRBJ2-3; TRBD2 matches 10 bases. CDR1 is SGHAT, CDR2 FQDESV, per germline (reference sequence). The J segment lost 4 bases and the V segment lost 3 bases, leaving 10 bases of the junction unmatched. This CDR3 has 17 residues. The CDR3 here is CASSFVTGTSVPDTQYF. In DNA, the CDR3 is TGTGCCAGCAGCTTTGTGACCGGGACTAGCGTGCCAGATACGCAGTATTTT.

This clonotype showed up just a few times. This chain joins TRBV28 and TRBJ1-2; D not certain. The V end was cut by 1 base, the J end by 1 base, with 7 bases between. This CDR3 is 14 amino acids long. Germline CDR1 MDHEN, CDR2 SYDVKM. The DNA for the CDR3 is TGTGCCAGCAGTTTATTATCAGTTAACTATGGCTACACCTTC. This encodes CASSLLSVNYGYTF.

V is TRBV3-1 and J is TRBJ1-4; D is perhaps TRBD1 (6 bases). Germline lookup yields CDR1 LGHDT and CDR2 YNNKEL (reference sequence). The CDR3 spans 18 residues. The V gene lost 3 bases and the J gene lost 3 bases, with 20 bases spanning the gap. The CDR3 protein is CASSQYAVTGHPNEKLFF. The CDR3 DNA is TGTGCCAGCAGCCAGTACGCCGTAACGGGACATCCTAATGAAAAACTGTTTTTT.

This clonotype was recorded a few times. The CDR3 loop is CATSRDAGANVLTF. The CDR3 nucleotides are TGTGCCACCAGCAGGGACGCCGGGGCCAACGTCCTGACTTTC. The chain carries TRBV15 and TRBJ2-6, with D unclear. Trimming cost V 3 bases and J 4 bases, with 7 bases left between them. The germline gives CDR1 LNHNV, CDR2 YYDKDF (reference sequence). The CDR3 covers 14 residues.

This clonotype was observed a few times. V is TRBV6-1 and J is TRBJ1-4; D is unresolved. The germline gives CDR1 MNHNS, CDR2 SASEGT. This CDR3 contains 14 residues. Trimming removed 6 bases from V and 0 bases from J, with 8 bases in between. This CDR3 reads CASRTRATNEKLFF. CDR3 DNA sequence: TGTGCCAGCAGGACCCGGGCAACTAATGAAAAACTGTTTTTT.

DNA of the CDR3: TGTGCCAGCAGCCCACACCAGGAAAGTCCGCAGTTCTTC. Its protein is CASSPHQESPQFF. This chain joins TRBV2 and TRBJ2-1; D is ambiguous. The CDR3 consists of 13 residues. Trimming took 6 bases from V and 12 from J, leaving 18 bases between them. Germline values: CDR1 SNHLY, CDR2 FYNNEI.

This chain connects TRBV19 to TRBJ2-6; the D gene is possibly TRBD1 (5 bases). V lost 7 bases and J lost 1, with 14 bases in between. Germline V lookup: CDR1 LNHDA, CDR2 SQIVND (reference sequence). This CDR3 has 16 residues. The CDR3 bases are TGTGCCAGTACCCAGGGCTCAGGGTCTGGGGCCAACGTCCTGACTTTC. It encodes CASTQGSGSGANVLTF. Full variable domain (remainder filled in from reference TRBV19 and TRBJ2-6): DGGITQSPKYLFRKEGQNVTLSCEQNLNHDAMYWYRQDPGQGLRLIYYSQIVNDFQKGDIAEGYSVSREKKESFPLTVTSAQKNPTAFYLCASTQGSGSGANVLTFGAGSRLTVL.

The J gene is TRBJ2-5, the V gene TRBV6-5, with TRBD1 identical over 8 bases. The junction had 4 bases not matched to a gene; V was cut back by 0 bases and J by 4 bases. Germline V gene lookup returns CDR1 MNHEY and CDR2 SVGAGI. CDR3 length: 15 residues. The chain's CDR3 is CASSYSPQGVETQYF. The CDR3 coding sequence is TGTGCCAGCAGTTACTCGCCACAGGGGGTAGAGACCCAGTACTTC.

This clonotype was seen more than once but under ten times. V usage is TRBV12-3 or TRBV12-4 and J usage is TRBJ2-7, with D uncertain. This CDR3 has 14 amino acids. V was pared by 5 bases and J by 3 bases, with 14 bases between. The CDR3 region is CASSASGGYYEQYF. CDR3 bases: TGTGCCAGCAGTGCGTCGGGCGGCTACTACGAGCAGTACTTC.

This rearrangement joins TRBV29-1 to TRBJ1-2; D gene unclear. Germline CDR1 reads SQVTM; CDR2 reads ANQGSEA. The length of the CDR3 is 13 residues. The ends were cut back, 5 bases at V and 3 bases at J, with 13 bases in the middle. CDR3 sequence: CSVQRWSDYGYTF. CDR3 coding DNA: TGCAGCGTTCAAAGGTGGTCAGACTATGGCTACACCTTC.

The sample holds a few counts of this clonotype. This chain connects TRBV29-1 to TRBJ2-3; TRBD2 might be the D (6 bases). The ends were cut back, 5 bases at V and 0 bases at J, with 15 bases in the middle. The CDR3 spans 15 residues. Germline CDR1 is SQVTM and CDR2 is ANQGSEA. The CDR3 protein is CSVRAGTTSTDTQYF. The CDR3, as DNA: TGCAGCGTTAGGGCGGGGACGACTAGCACAGATACGCAGTATTTT.

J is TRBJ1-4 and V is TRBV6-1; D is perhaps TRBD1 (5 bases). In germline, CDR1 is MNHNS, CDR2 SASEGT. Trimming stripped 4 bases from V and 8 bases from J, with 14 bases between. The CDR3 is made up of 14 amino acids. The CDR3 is CASSAAGSGEKLFF. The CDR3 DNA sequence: TGTGCCAGCAGTGCGGCGGGGTCAGGGGAAAAACTGTTTTTT.

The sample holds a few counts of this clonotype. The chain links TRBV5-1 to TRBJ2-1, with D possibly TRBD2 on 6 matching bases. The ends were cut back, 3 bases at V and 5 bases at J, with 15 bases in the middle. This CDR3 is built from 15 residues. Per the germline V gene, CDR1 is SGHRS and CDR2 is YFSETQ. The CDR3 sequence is CASSSGGADNNEQFF. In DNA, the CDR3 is TGCGCCAGCAGCTCTGGCGGGGCCGATAACAATGAGCAGTTCTTC.

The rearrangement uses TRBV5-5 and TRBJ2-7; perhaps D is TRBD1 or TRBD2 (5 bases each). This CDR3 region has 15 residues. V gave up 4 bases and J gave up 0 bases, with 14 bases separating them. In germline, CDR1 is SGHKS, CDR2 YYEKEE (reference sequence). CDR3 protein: CASSPTGRFSYEQYF. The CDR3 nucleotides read TGTGCCAGCAGCCCAACGGGACGGTTCTCCTACGAGCAGTACTTC. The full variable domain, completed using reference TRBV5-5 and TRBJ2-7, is DAGVTQSPTHLIKTRGQQVTLRCSPISGHKSVSWYQQVLGQGPQFIFQYYEKEERGRGNFPDRFSARQFPNYSSELNVNALLLGDSALYLCASSPTGRFSYEQYFGPGTRLTVT.

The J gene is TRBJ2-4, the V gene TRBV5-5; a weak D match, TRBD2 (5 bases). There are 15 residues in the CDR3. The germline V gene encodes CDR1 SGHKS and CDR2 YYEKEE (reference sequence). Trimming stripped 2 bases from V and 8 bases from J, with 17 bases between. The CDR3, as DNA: TGTGCCAGCAGCTTTCTTCCGGGAATGGGAGACATTCAGTACTTC. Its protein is CASSFLPGMGDIQYF. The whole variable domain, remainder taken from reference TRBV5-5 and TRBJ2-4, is DAGVTQSPTHLIKTRGQQVTLRCSPISGHKSVSWYQQVLGQGPQFIFQYYEKEERGRGNFPDRFSARQFPNYSSELNVNALLLGDSALYLCASSFLPGMGDIQYFGAGTRLSVL.